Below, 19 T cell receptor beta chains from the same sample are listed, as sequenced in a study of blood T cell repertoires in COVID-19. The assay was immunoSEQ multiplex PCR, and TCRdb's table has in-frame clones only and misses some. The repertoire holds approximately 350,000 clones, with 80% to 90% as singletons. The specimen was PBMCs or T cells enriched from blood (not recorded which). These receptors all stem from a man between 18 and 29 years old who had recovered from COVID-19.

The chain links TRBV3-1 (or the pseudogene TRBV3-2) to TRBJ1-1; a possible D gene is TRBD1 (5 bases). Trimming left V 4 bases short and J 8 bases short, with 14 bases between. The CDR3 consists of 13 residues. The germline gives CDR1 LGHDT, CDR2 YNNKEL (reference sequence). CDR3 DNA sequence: TGTGCCAGCAGCCCGCGGGGTGGGGGGGAAGCTTTCTTT. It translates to CASSPRGGGEAFF.

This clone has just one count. The CDR3 region has the DNA TGTGCCAGCAGTGAATTTCCGGGAGTGTCCTACGAGCAGTACTTC. It is translated as CASSEFPGVSYEQYF. This chain uses TRBV6-1 with TRBJ2-7, with a weak D call TRBD2 (6 bases). The V end lost 2 bases, the J end lost 1 base, and 12 bases lay between the germline ends. The germline V gene has CDR1 MNHNS and CDR2 SASEGT. The CDR3 is 15 amino acids.

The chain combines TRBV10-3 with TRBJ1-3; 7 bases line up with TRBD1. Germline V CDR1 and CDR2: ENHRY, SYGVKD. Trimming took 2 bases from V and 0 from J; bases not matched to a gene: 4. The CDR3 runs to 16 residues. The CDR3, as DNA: TGTGCCATCAGTGAGCAAGGGGGCAGCTCTGGAAACACCATATATTTT. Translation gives CAISEQGGSSGNTIYF.

The CDR3 DNA reads TGCAGCGTTGTACAAGATACGCAGTATTTT. It yields the protein CSVVQDTQYF. The J gene is TRBJ2-3, the V gene TRBV29-1, with D unresolved. The CDR3 runs to 10 residues. Looked up from germline, CDR1 is SQVTM and CDR2 is ANQGSEA. Between the trimmed V and J ends, which lost 4 bases and 5 bases, there was a span of 4 bases.

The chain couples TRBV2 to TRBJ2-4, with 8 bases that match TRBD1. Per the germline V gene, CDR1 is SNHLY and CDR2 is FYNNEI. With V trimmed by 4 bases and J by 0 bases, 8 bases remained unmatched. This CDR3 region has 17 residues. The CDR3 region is CASSVDQGALAKNIQYF. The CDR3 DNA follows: TGTGCCAGCAGTGTTGACCAGGGGGCTCTAGCCAAAAACATTCAGTACTTC.

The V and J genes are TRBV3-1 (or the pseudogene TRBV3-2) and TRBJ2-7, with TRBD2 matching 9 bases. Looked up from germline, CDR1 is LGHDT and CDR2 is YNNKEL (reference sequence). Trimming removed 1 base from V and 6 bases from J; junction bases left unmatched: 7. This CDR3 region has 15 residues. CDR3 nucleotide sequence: TGTGCCAGCAGCCAAGGTAGCGGGAGCGGGCGCGAGCAGTACTTC. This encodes CASSQGSGSGREQYF.

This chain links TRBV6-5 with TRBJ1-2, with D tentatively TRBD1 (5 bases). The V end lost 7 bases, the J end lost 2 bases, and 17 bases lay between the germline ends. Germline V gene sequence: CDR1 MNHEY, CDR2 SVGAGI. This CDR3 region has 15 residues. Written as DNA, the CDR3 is TGTGCCAGCACTCCACGGGGACGGGGGAACTATGGCTACACCTTC. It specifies CASTPRGRGNYGYTF.

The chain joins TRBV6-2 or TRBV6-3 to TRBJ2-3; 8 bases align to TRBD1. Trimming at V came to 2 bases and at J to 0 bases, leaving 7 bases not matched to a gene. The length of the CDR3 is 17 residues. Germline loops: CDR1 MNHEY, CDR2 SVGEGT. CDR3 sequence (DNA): TGTGCCAGCAGTTACCCCAGGGACAGGAGAAGCACAGATACGCAGTATTTT. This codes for CASSYPRDRRSTDTQYF.

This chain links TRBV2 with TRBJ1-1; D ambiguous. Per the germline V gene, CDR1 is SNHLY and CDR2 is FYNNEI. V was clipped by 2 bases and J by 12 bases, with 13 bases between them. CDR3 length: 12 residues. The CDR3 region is CASSESGQEPFF. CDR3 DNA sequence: TGTGCCAGCAGTGAATCAGGTCAGGAACCTTTCTTT.

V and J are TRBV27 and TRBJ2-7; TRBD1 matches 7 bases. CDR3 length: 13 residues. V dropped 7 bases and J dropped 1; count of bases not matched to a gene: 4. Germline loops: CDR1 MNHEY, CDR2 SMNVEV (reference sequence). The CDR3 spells CASMRQGSYEQYF. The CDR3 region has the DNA TGTGCCAGCATGAGACAGGGTTCCTACGAGCAGTACTTC.

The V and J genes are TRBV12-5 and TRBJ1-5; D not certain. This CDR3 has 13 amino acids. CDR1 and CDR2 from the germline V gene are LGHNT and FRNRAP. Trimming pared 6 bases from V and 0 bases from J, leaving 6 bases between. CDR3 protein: CASGTNSNQPQHF. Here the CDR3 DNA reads TGTGCTAGTGGCACAAATAGCAATCAGCCCCAGCATTTT.

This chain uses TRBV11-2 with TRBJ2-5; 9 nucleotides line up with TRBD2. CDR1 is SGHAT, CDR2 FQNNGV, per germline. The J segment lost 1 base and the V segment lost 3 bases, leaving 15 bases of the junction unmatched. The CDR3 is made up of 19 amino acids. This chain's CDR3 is CASSFGAGRLAAAQETQYF. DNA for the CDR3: TGTGCCAGCAGCTTCGGCGCGGGTAGACTAGCGGCGGCCCAAGAGACCCAGTACTTC.

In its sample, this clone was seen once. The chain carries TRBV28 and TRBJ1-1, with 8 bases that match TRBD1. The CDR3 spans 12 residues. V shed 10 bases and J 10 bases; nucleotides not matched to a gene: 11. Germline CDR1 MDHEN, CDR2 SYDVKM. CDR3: CATRQGQGRAFF. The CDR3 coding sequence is TGTGCCACCCGACAAGGACAGGGACGAGCTTTCTTT.

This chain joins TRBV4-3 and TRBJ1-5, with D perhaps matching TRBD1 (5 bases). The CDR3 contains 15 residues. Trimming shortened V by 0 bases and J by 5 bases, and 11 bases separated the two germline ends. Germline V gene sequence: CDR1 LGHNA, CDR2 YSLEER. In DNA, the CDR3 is TGCGCCAGCAGCCAAGATCCAGGGCCGGATCAGCCCCAGCATTTT. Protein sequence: CASSQDPGPDQPQHF.

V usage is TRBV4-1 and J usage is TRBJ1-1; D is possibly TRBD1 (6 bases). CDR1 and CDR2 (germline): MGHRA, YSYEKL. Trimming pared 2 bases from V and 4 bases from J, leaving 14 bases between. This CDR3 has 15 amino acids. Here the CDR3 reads CASSQTGIVVTEAFF. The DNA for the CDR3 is TGCGCCAGCAGCCAAACAGGGATAGTGGTCACTGAAGCTTTCTTT.

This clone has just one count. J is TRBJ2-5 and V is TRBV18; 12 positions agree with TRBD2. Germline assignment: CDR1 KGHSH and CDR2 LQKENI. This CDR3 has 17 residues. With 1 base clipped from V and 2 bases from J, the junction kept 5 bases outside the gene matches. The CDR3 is CASSPRLAGDSQETQYF. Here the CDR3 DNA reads TGTGCCAGCTCACCACGACTAGCGGGGGACTCGCAAGAGACCCAGTACTTC.

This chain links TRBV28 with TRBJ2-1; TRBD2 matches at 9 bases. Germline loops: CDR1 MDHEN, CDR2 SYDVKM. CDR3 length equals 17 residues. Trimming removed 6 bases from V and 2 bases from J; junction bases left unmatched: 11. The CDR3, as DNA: TGTGCCAGCAGCAACTTAGCGGGAGAGTTAGCCTACAATGAGCAGTTCTTC. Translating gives CASSNLAGELAYNEQFF.

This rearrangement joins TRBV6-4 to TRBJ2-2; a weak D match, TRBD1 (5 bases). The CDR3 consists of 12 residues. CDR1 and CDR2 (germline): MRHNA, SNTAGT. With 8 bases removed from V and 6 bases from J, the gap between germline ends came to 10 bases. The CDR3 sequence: CASDKGPGELFF. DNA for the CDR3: TGTGCCAGCGACAAGGGGCCCGGGGAGCTGTTTTTT.

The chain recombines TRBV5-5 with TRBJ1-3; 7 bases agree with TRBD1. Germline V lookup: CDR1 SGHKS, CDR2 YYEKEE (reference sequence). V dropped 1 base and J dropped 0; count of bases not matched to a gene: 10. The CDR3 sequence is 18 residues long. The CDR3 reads CASSLNSATGDSGNTIYF. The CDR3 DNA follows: TGTGCCAGCAGCTTGAATTCAGCTACAGGGGACTCTGGAAACACCATATATTTT.